This T cell receptor beta chain originates from a study of T cell responses to AZD1222 COVID-19 vaccine (dated by TCRdb to about 2021). About the full investigation: Because spike-specific TCR depth and breadth did not differ between the two schedules, AZD1222 recipients who got a second dose at roughly 4 weeks were pooled with those who got a second dose at roughly 12 weeks. TCR sequencing was performed for 230 to 250 trial participants, of whom around 200 were given two doses of AZD1222 and some 25 were given two doses of MenACWY control vaccine. Enrollment into the trials was organized by age into subgroups of 18-55, 56-69 and 70-plus years, and those subgroups contained roughly 150, 30 and 60 TCR-sequenced participants, respectively.

The CDR3 regions of human TCRbeta chains were subjected to immunosequencing. Processing in the source paper ran as follows. Repertoire TCRs were matched against a reference library of SARS-CoV-2-specific TCRs generated with the MIRA antigen-specificity platform. Breadth meant the fraction of unique TCRs that were SARS-CoV-2-associated, whereas depth meant the fraction of total T cells that were SARS-CoV-2-associated. Each spike-specific TCR was assigned to its reactive spike region and to a CD4 or CD8 class using the MIRA data. Log10-transformed breadth and depth values were compared by one-way ANOVA with Sidak's multiple comparisons tests. TCRdb carries this immuneACCESS record with in-frame sequences only. Its versions omit some clonotypes, under half of them owing to an unresolved V gene in the studies checked, with the rest unexplained. V and J calls and clone size are given by that table; D and trimming were obtained from the DNA. This sample is represented by 130,000 to 150,000 clones; about 91% of them were singletons. Of the sample, about 1.9% is held by the ten largest clones.

The meaning of the sample's time point label: baseline before first vaccination. Samples from vaccinated people were obtained from the UK trials COV001 and COV002, which included a single-blind randomized controlled phase 2/3 trial of AZD1222 (ChAdOx1 nCoV-19) in healthy adults. For TCRbeta chain sequencing, PBMC samples were collected from trial participants at day 0 and at day 28 after the second dose. The full study reports these points: Conclusions about previously exposed vaccinees were limited because only six AZD1222 recipients were SARS-CoV-2 seropositive at baseline. The 56-69-year group was small, and its depth increase did not reach significance, likely because of low power. After two AZD1222 doses, spike-specific TCR breadth and depth were significantly higher than at day 0 and than in MenACWY recipients. The whole spike protein was spanned by vaccine-associated CD4 TCRs, and dominant responses were seen in regions 160-218 and 743-854. Because no samples from the day 14 peak response were available, repertoires could be characterized only after the peak T cell response. Most participants were white British and females outnumbered males, and the authors suggested that clonal diversity may have been underestimated. Reportedly, close to half of the unique spike-specific TCRs recognized epitopes lying outside the regions that are mutated in the B.1.351 and B.1.1.7 variants.

Remarks on this clone: Its recognized antigen is unknown. No much larger clonotype is one base removed from it; base qualities were not supplied.

The receptor's source is an adult in good health. The sample here was peripheral blood, taken on day 0 of AZD1222 vaccination.

CDR3 sequence: CASSYSLEGGELFF. The bases read TGTGCCAGCAGTTACTCGTTGGAGGGAGGGGAGCTGTTTTTT. The chain links TRBV6-5 with TRBJ2-2, and perhaps TRBD2 as D gene, on 6 matching bases. The CDR3 holds 14 amino acids from the cysteine to the phenylalanine. This entry keeps only the CDR3 DNA: 42 bases, framed from base 1. As encoded in the germline V gene, CDR1 is MNHEY while CDR2 is SVGAGI. V gives up 0 bases and J gives up 8 bases, and the segment between their germline ends measures 10 bases.